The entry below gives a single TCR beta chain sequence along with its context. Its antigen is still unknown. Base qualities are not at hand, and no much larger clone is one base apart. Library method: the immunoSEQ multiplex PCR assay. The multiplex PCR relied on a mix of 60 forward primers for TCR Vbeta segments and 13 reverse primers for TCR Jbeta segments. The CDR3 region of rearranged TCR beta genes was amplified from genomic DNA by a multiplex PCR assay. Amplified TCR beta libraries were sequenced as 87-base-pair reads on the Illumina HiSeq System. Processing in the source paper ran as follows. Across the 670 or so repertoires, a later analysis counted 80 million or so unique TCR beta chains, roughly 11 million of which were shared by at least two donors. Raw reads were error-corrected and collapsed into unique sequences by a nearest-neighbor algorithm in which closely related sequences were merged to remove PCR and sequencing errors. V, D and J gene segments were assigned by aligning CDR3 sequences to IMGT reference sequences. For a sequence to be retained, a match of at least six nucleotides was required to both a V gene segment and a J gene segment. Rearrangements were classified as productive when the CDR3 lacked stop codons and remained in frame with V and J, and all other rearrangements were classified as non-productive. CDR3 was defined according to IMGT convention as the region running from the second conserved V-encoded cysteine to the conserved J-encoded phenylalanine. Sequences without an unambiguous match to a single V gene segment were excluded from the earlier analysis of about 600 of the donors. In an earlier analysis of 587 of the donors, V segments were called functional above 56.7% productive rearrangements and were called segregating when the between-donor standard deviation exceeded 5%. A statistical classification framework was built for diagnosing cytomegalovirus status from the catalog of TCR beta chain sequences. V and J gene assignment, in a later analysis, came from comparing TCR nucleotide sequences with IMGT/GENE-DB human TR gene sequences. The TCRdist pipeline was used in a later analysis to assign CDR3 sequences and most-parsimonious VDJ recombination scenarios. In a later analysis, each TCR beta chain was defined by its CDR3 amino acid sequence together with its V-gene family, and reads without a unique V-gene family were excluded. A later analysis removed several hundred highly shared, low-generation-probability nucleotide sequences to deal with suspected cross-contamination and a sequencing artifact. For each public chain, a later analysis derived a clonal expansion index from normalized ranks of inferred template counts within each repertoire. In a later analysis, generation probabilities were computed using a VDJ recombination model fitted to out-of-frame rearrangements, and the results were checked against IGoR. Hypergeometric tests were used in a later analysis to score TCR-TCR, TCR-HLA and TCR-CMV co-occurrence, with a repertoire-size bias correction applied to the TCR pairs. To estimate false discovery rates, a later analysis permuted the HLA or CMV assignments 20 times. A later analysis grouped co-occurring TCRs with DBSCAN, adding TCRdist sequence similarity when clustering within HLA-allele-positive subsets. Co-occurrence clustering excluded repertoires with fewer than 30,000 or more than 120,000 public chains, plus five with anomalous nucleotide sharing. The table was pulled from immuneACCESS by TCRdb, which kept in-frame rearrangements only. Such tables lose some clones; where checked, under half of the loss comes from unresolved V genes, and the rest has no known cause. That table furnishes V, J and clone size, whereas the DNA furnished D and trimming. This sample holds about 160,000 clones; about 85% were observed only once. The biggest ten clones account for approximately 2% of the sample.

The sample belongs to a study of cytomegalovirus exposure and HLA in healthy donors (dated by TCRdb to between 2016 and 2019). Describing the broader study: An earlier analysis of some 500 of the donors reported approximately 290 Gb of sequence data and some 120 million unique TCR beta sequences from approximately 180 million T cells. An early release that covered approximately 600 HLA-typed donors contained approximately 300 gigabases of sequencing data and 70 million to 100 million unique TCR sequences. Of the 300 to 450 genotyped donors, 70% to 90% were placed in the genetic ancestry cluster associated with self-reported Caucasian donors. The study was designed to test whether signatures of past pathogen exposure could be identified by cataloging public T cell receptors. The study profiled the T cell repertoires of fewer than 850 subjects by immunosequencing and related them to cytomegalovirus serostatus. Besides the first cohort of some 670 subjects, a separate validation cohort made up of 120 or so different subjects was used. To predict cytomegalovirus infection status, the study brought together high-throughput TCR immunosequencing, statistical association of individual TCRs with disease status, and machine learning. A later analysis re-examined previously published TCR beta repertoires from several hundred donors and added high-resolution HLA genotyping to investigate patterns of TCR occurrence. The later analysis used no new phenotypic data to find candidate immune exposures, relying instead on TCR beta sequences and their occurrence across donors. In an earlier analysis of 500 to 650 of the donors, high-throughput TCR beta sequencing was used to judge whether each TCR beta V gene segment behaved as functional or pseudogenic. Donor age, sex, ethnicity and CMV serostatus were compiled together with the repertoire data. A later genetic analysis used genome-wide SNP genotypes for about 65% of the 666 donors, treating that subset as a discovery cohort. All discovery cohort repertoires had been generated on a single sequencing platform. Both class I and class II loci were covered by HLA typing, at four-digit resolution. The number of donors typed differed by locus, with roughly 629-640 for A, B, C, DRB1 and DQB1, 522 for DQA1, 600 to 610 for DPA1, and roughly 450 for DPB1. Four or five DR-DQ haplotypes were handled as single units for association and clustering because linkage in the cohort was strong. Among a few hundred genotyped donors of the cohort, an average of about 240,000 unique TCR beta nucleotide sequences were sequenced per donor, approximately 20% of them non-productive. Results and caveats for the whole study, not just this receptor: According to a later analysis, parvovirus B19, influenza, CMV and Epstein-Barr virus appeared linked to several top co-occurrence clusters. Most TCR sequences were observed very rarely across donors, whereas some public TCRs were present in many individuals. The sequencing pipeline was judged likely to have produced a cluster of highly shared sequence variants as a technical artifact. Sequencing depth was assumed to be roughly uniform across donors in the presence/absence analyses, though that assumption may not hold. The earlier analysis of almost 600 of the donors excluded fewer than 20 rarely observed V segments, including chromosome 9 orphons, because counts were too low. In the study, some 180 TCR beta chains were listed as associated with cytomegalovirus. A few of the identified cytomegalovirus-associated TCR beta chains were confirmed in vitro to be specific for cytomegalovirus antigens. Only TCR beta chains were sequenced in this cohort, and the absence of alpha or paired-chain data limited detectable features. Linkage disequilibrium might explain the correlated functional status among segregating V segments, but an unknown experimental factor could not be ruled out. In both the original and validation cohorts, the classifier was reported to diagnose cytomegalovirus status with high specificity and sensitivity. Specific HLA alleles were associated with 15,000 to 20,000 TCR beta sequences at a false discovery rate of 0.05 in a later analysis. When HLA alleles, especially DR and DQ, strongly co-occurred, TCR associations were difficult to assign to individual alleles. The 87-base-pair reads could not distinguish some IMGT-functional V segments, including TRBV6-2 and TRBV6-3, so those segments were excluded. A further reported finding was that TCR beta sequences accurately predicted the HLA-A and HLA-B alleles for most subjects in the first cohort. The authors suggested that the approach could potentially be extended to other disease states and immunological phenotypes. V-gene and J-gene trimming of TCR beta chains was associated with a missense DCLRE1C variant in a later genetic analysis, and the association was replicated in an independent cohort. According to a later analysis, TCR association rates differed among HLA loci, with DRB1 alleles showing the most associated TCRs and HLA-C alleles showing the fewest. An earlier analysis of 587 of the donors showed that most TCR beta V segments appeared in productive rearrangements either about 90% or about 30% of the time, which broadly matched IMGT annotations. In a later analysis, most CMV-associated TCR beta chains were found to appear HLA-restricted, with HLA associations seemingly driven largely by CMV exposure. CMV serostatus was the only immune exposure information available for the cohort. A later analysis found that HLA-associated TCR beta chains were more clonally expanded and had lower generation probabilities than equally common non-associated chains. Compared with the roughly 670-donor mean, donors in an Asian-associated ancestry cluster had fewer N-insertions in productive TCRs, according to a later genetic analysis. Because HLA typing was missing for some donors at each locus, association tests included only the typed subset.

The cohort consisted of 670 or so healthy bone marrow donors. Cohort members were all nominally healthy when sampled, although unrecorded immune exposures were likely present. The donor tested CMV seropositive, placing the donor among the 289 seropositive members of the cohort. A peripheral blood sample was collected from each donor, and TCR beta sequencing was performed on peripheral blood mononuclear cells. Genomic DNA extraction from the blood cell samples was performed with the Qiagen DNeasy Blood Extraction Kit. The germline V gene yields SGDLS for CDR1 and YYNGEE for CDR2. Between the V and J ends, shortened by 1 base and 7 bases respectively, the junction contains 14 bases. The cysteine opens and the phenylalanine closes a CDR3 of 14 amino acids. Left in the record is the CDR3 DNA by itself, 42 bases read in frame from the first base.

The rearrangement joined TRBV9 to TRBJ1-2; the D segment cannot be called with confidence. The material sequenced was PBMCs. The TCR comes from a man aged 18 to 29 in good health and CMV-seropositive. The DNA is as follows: TGTGCCAGCAGCGTACGGGGAGACTGGGCTGGCTACACCTTC. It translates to CASSVRGDWAGYTF. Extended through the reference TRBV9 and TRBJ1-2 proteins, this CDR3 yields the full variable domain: DSGVTQTPKHLITATGQRVTLRCSPRSGDLSVYWYQQSLDQGLQFLIQYYNGEERAKGNILERFSAQQFPDLHSELNLSSLELGDSALYFCASSVRGDWAGYTFGSGTRLTVV.